The following is a T cell receptor (beta chain) sequence with its context. It has no known antigen specificity. No much larger clone exists at a distance of one base, and base qualities are not known. TCRbeta CDR3 regions were amplified from genomic DNA by means of the immunoSEQ Assay, a bias-controlled multiplex PCR. As for the authors' bioinformatics: Nucleated cell counts per sample were estimated from amplification of reference gene primers within the assay. Sequence reads were collapsed and filtered to measure the absolute abundance of every unique TCRbeta CDR3 rearrangement. Productive Simpson clonality was computed per sample as the square root of Simpson's diversity index over productive rearrangements. The table comes from immuneACCESS by way of TCRdb, which keeps in-frame sequences with V and J called. Part of the clones is missing from these tables; in studies checked, under half for an unresolved V gene and the rest for unknown reasons. That table supplies the V and J calls and clone size; D and trimming were determined from the DNA. The sample table contains over 90,000 clones; only one count was recorded for approximately 88% of them. The ten largest clonotypes hold less than 5% of the sample.

The source of the sample is a study of blood T cell repertoires in COVID-19 (dated by TCRdb to the early 2020s). In terms of the full investigation: Samples from collaborators originated in the United States, Italy and Spain and spanned both the acute and convalescent phases of COVID-19. The prospective study material was composed of cDNA or gDNA derived from T cells, B-cell-depleted T cells, or PBMCs. Subjects who had been exposed to COVID-19, were actively infected with it, or had recovered from it provided the deeply sampled blood TCRbeta repertoires that made up the dataset. The repertoires were released in a freely available public database meant as a resource for research on the immune response to SARS-CoV-2. Samples came from the ongoing ImmuneRACE study (first 160 participants) plus 1,254 subjects from 6 global collaborators. A de-identified subject ID, COVID-19 status, age in years and sex were almost always included in the sample metadata. Where available, HLA class I and class II types were taken from metadata supplied by the sample provider and were not determined by assay-based typing. The study at large found these results: Clinical and demographic metadata were provided uncurated, with the amount varying by source and participant.

The collaborating institutions used their own protocols to collect whole blood in K2EDTA tubes. Collaborator samples were shipped for TCRbeta analysis as frozen whole blood, isolated PBMCs, or DNA extracted from either sample type. Its CDR3 holds 16 amino acids, cysteine through phenylalanine. Left in the record is the CDR3 DNA by itself, 48 bases read in frame from the first base. Based on the germline V gene, the CDR1 and CDR2 sequences are SNHLY and FYNNEI. V is cut back by 3 bases and J by 3 bases, with 5 bases in the junction unmatched. The source material was peripheral blood. The chain uses TRBV2 and TRBJ2-4; TRBD1 aligns with 10 central bases. The origin of this receptor is a human donor in a cohort sampled during active COVID-19. CDR3 region: CASSERQGAGKNIQYF. The DNA reads TGTGCCAGCAGTGAGAGACAGGGGGCTGGCAAAAACATTCAGTACTTC.